This T cell receptor beta chain was recovered during a study of Graves' ophthalmopathy and Graves' hyperthyroidism. This clonotype has a handful of counts. Its antigen is as yet unknown. Active ophthalmopathy (CAS at least 3, NOSPECS at least 4), lasting under 3 months. TCR beta CDR3 regions were amplified from RNA transcripts. Second-round multiplex PCR followed a first-round RT-PCR using HTBI primers. Via MiXCR, TCRdb re-called the multiplex PCR reads, giving one row per CDR3 protein. The sample shows some 250,000 distinct CDR3 sequences, 40% to 50% of them seen only once. V gave up 6 bases and J gave up 2 bases, with 14 bases separating them. CDR1 and CDR2 (germline): SGHRS, YFSETQ. The CDR3 covers 14 residues. General study points: Blood shared most expanded thyroid clonotypes above 0.001 frequency.

This receptor was identified in an adult man with Graves' ophthalmopathy. Sequencing used peripheral blood. This chain uses TRBV5-1 with TRBJ1-2; D may be TRBD1 (5 bases). This chain's CDR3 is CASMPGTSNYGYTF. The CDR3 DNA reads as TGCGCCAGCATGCCCGGGACTTCAAACTATGGCTACACCTTC. Drawing the rest from reference TRBV5-1 and TRBJ1-2, the complete variable domain is KAGVTQTPRYLIKTRGQQVTLSCSPISGHRSVSWYQQTPGQGLQFLFEYFSETQRNKGNFPGRFSGRQFSNSRSEMNVSTLELGDSALYLCASMPGTSNYGYTFGSGTRLTVV.